This T cell receptor (beta chain) was sequenced during a study of blood T cell repertoires in COVID-19. Whole-study context: The United States, Italy and Spain were the sources of the acute and convalescent COVID-19 samples.

Per the original methods: For nucleated cells, counts were estimated from reference gene primer amplification. Here immunoSEQ multiplex PCR was the method, and the copy in TCRdb shows in-frame clones only, minus some. V and J calls and clone size are given by that table; D and trimming were obtained from the DNA. The table includes 250,000 to 350,000 clones, about 87% detected once. A few counts support this clone. Germline loops: CDR1 LNHDA, CDR2 SQIVND (reference sequence). V was pared by 6 bases and J by 4 bases, with 7 bases between. The CDR3 is made up of 12 amino acids. The TCR sequence derives from a woman between 50 and 59 years old who had recovered from COVID-19. The V gene is TRBV19, the J gene TRBJ1-5; no definite D call. Sequencing was performed on peripheral blood. CDR3 sequence: CASRSGNQPQHF. In nucleotides, the CDR3 is TGTGCCAGTAGATCGGGAAATCAGCCCCAGCATTTT.